This entry lists 2 T cell receptor beta chains sequenced from one sample in a study of shared clonotypes between healthy human individuals. Libraries were prepared by immunoSEQ multiplex PCR; TCRdb keeps only in-frame clonotypes and omits some of them. Here the sample spans hundreds of thousands of clones, about 96% being singletons. The sample comprised naive CD4+ T cells sorted from blood. Subset noted: CD45RA+ positively selected. Receptors originate from a woman in her 30s in good health.

This chain uses TRBV5-1 with TRBJ2-7, with D perhaps assigned TRBD1 or TRBD2 (5 bases each). Trimming pared 1 base from V and 3 bases from J, leaving 8 bases between. The germline CDR1 and CDR2 sequences are SGHRS and YFSETQ. This CDR3 spans 13 amino acids. CDR3: CASSLRDRYEQYF. CDR3 coding DNA: TGCGCCAGCAGCTTGAGGGACCGCTACGAGCAGTACTTC.

This rearrangement joins TRBV10-3 to TRBJ1-1, with D uncertain. From germline, CDR1 is ENHRY and CDR2 SYGVKD. The CDR3 has 13 amino acids. The V end was cut by 6 bases, the J end by 1 base, with 9 bases between. Here the CDR3 reads CAISLAANTEAFF. DNA for the CDR3: TGTGCCATCAGCCTCGCGGCGAACACTGAAGCTTTCTTT.